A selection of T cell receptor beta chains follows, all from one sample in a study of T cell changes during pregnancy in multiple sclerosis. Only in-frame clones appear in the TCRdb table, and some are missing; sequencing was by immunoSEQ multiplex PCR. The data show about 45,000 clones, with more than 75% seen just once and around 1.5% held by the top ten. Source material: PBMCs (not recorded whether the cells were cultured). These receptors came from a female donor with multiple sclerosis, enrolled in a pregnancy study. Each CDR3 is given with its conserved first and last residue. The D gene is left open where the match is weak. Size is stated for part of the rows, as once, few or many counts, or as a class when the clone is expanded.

TGTGCTAGCAGCACCGCGGGACTAGCGGGAGTCAATGAGCAGTTCTTC,CASSTAGLAGVNEQFF,TRBD2,TRBJ2-1,.,TRBV7-7
TGTGCCTGGACACAGGGGGCGCAGGATGGCTACACCTTC,CAWTQGAQDGYTF,TRBD1,TRBJ1-2,.,TRBV30
TGCAGCGTTGAAGGACCCGGGACAGGGAACACTGAAGCTTTCTTT,CSVEGPGTGNTEAFF,TRBD1,TRBJ1-1,.,TRBV29-1
TGCGCCAGCAGCTTGGGACCGGGACAGAGCACAGATACGCAGTATTTT,CASSLGPGQSTDTQYF,TRBD1,TRBJ2-3,.,TRBV5-1
TGTGCCAGCAGCCCCGGGACAGGGGGGTTCAATGAGCAGTTCTTC,CASSPGTGGFNEQFF,TRBD1,TRBJ2-1,.,TRBV5-4
TGCAGCGTTGAAGATCGGGGGGAAGAGACCCAGTACTTC,CSVEDRGEETQYF,TRBD2,TRBJ2-5,once,TRBV29-1
TGTGCCAGCTCACCACCGGGAGGGGCGTTGAACGAGCAGTACTTC,CASSPPGGALNEQYF,TRBD2,TRBJ2-7,.,TRBV18
TGTGCCAGTAGTATAGAGACGAGCTCTGGAAACACCATATATTTT,CASSIETSSGNTIYF,.,TRBJ1-3,.,TRBV19
TGTGCCAGCAGTTACTCAGACGACAGAGCTAGGAGTGGCTACACCTTC,CASSYSDDRARSGYTF,.,TRBJ1-2,.,TRBV6-5
TGTGCCAGCAGCTTGGCCAGGGCGGTGCACAATGAGCAGTTCTTC,CASSLARAVHNEQFF,.,TRBJ2-1,.,TRBV5-4
TGTGCCAGCAGCGTTCGACAGGGGGCCGGGGAGCTGTTTTTT,CASSVRQGAGELFF,TRBD1,TRBJ2-2,.,TRBV14
TGTGCCAGCAGTTTATTATCCAGGGGGACCGGTGAGCAGTACTTC,CASSLLSRGTGEQYF,TRBD1,TRBJ2-7,.,TRBV28
TGTGCCATCAGTGAGTCGATCAGCCGTACCGGGGAGCTGTTTTTT,CAISESISRTGELFF,.,TRBJ2-2,.,TRBV10-3
TGTGCCAGCAGCCCCGTGTACCAAGAGACCCAGTACTTC,CASSPVYQETQYF,.,TRBJ2-5,once,TRBV7-8
TGTGCCAGCAACTTACGGCGAACCGGGGAGCTGTTTTTT,CASNLRRTGELFF,.,TRBJ2-2,.,TRBV5-6
TGTGCCAGCAGTGAGGCGGGAGTCCGCTACAATGAGCAGTTCTTC,CASSEAGVRYNEQFF,TRBD2,TRBJ2-1,.,TRBV6-1
TGTGCCAGCAGCAAGGGAAGGGAAGGTGTAGTCGGGCACGAGCAGTACTTC,CASSKGREGVVGHEQYF,.,TRBJ2-7,.,TRBV21-1
TGTGCCAGCAGCCAAGTGAGTCTGACTAGCGGGGCCTACAATGAGCAGTTCTTC,CASSQVSLTSGAYNEQFF,TRBD2,TRBJ2-1,.,TRBV4-2